Following are 30 T cell receptor beta chains from one sample sequenced in a study of T cells in Graves' hyperthyroidism and ophthalmopathy. The TCR beta CDR3 regions underwent amplification using RNA transcripts as the source. The study used the HTBI primer set for a first-round RT-PCR of the TCR CDR3. One entry per CDR3 protein, called by TCRdb with MiXCR from the multiplex PCR reads. The top ten clones hold 40% to 45% of a sample with around 370,000 distinct CDR3 sequences, about 18% of them seen once. The sample comprised blood. Receptor source: a young man with Graves' ophthalmopathy.

The table lists this clonotype with a count of one. The chain joins TRBV20-1 to TRBJ1-1; D is ambiguous. Looked up from germline, CDR1 is DFQATT and CDR2 is SNEGSKA (reference sequence). This CDR3 is 16 amino acids long. V was pared by 3 bases and J by 4 bases, with 21 bases between. The DNA of the CDR3 is TGCAGTGCTAGCTACAGAAATAGGGATCGGGTCACTGAAGCTTTCTTT. Its translation is CSASYRNRDRVTEAFF.

This clonotype was recorded at least ten times. The chain has TRBV6-2 or TRBV6-3 and TRBJ2-7; D is possibly TRBD2 (6 bases). The CDR3 loop spans 14 amino acids. Germline CDR1 and CDR2: MNHEY and SVGEGT. The V gene lost 6 bases and the J gene lost 0 bases, with 12 bases spanning the gap. CDR3 loop: CASSPSGPSYEQYF. CDR3 DNA: TGTGCCAGCAGCCCAAGCGGGCCCTCCTACGAGCAGTACTTC.

This chain joins TRBV6-1 and TRBJ2-7, with 8 bases lining up with TRBD1. The CDR3 totals 16 residues. The ends lost 0 bases at V and 5 bases at J; junction bases unmatched: 9. Looked up from germline, CDR1 is MNHNS and CDR2 is SASEGT. This CDR3 reads CASSEAAGGATDEQYF. The CDR3 DNA reads as TGTGCCAGCAGTGAAGCGGCAGGGGGCGCCACTGACGAGCAGTACTTC.

This clonotype was detected only a few times. Since a much larger clone is just one base distant, this may be a read error. The rearrangement joins TRBV14 to TRBJ2-7; the D is unclear. Germline CDR1 SGHDN, CDR2 FVKESK. Between the trimmed V and J ends, which lost 5 bases and 2 bases, there was a span of 4 bases. CDR3 length: 11 amino acids. Written as DNA, the CDR3 is TGTGCCAGCAGCATGACCTACGAGCAGTACTTC. This codes for CASSMTYEQYF. Based on the CDR3 plus reference TRBV14 and TRBJ2-7, the full variable domain is EAGVTQFPSHSVIEKGQTVTLRCDPISGHDNLYWYRRVMGKEIKFLLHFVKESKQDESGMPNNRFLAERTGGTYSTLKVQPAELEDSGVYFCASSMTYEQYFGPGTRLTVT.

This chain connects TRBV29-1 to TRBJ1-2; tentatively, D is TRBD1 (5 bases). This CDR3 comprises 13 residues. Germline assignment: CDR1 SQVTM and CDR2 ANQGSEA. Trimming took 5 bases from V and 3 from J, leaving 13 bases between them. The CDR3 loop is CSVSWGRYYGYTF. The CDR3 DNA reads TGCAGCGTTTCATGGGGACGCTACTATGGCTACACCTTC.

This clonotype was recorded at least ten times. This chain joins TRBV5-5 and TRBJ2-1; no clear D. Germline CDR1 SGHKS, CDR2 YYEKEE (reference sequence). Trimming took off 3 bases at V and 3 bases at J, with 13 bases between the two ends. The CDR3 spans 15 residues. The CDR3 coding sequence is TGTGCCAGCAGCTATCAAACGACGGACTACAATGAGCAGTTCTTC. This sequence encodes CASSYQTTDYNEQFF.

This clonotype was seen repeatedly, ten times or more. The chain carries TRBV25-1 and TRBJ2-6, with unresolved D. This CDR3 has 15 residues. Germline V lookup: CDR1 MGHDK, CDR2 SYGVNS. V lost 5 bases to trimming and J lost 2 bases, with 10 bases between them. CDR3 bases: TGTGCCAGCAGTTACGACCGGGCTGGGGCCAACGTCCTGACTTTC. Translation: CASSYDRAGANVLTF. Filled out from reference TRBV25-1 and TRBJ2-6, the complete variable domain reads EADIYQTPRYLVIGTGKKITLECSQTMGHDKMYWYQQDPGMELHLIHYSYGVNSTEKGDLSSESTVSRIRTEHFPLTLESARPSHTSQYLCASSYDRAGANVLTFGAGSRLTVL.

This clonotype was found many times. The chain has TRBV7-2 and TRBJ2-7; a weak D match, TRBD2 (7 bases). V shed 1 base and J shed 2 bases, with 12 bases lying between them. This CDR3 spans 15 amino acids. The germline V gene encodes CDR1 SGHTA and CDR2 FQGNSA. CDR3 sequence reads: CASSLGGGPAYEQYF. CDR3 bases: TGTGCCAGCAGCTTAGGCGGGGGCCCCGCCTACGAGCAGTACTTC.

This clonotype came up many times. For the CDR3, the DNA is TGTGCCAGCAGCCCCTCTCGACGAGCGGCCACAGATACGCAGTATTTT. Its translation is CASSPSRRAATDTQYF. V gene TRBV7-2 combines with J gene TRBJ2-3, with a tentative D call TRBD2 (5 bases). Germline V gene data show CDR1 as SGHTA and CDR2 as FQGNSA. The CDR3 totals 16 residues. V was trimmed by 5 bases and J by 2 bases, leaving 17 bases between them.

This clonotype was found a few times. The chain has TRBV9 and TRBJ2-3; D perhaps matches TRBD2 (6 bases). V was clipped by 4 bases and J by 5 bases, with 20 bases between them. Germline CDR1 is SGDLS and CDR2 is YYNGEE. The CDR3 loop spans 16 amino acids. CDR3 nucleotides: TGTGCCAGCAGCCCGGCGCGGAGGGGAGGTGGAGATACGCAGTATTTT. This sequence encodes CASSPARRGGGDTQYF.

This clonotype has a count of ten or more. The V and J genes are TRBV2 and TRBJ2-7, with 10 bases lining up with TRBD2. This CDR3 is built from 15 residues. Germline CDR1 and CDR2: SNHLY and FYNNEI. Trimming at V came to 6 bases and at J to 2 bases, leaving 7 bases not matched to a gene. This chain's CDR3 is CASSVSGGPTYEQYF. The CDR3 DNA reads as TGTGCCAGCAGCGTTAGCGGGGGGCCCACCTACGAGCAGTACTTC.

The table lists this clonotype with many counts. The chain recombines TRBV6-1 with TRBJ2-1, with TRBD1 identical over 7 bases. This CDR3 comprises 15 residues. Germline lookup yields CDR1 MNHNS and CDR2 SASEGT. After removal of 6 bases from V and 4 bases from J, the junction contained 9 bases not matched to a gene. The CDR3 protein is CASSLLTGMYNEQFF. CDR3 nucleotide sequence: TGTGCCAGCAGCCTACTGACAGGGATGTACAATGAGCAGTTCTTC.

The chain recombines TRBV10-3 with TRBJ1-5; D uncertain. Trimming stripped 1 base from V and 8 bases from J, with 12 bases between. Germline V gene data show CDR1 as ENHRY and CDR2 as SYGVKD. The CDR3 consists of 14 residues. CDR3 nucleotides: TGTGCCATCAGTGAGTTACCAGACCTTGAGCCCCAGCATTTT. Encoded protein: CAISELPDLEPQHF.

The chain combines TRBV7-9 with TRBJ1-4, with D unresolved. V shed 2 bases and J shed 5 bases, with 6 bases lying between them. The germline CDR1 and CDR2 sequences are SEHNR and FQNEAQ (reference sequence). This CDR3 spans 13 amino acids. CDR3 in DNA: TGTGCCAGCAGCTTAATTTCCAATGAAAAACTGTTTTTT. Translating gives CASSLISNEKLFF.

This clonotype has only a few counts. The CDR3 end shows no conserved phenylalanine or tryptophan, and so a read error is likely. The V call is TRBV7-9, the J call TRBJ2-5, with a weak D call TRBD2 (5 bases). Germline V gene lookup returns CDR1 SEHNR and CDR2 FQNEAQ (reference sequence). The CDR3 sequence is 15 residues long. The CDR3 DNA reads TGTGCTAGCAGCCTCTCTTTGGGGAGCCAAGAGACCCAGTACCTC. This translates into CASSLSLGSQETQYL.

This clonotype was found many times. The genes are TRBV5-6 and TRBJ1-2; D uncertain. Trimming took 3 bases from V and 2 from J, leaving 8 bases between them. CDR1 and CDR2 (germline): SGHDT, YYEEEE. The CDR3 is 13 residues long. The CDR3 nucleotides are TGTGCCAGCAGCTCACAGAGAAACTATGGCTACACCTTC. Its protein is CASSSQRNYGYTF.

This clonotype was seen ten or more times. The chain joins TRBV20-1 to TRBJ2-7; D is unresolved. The ends were cut back, 2 bases at V and 3 bases at J, with 14 bases in the middle. CDR3 length: 14 amino acids. CDR1 and CDR2 from the germline V gene are DFQATT and SNEGSKA (reference sequence). CDR3 protein: CSARKERSYYEQYF. CDR3 nucleotides: TGCAGTGCTAGAAAGGAGCGATCATACTACGAGCAGTACTTC.

This clonotype has at least ten counts. The chain uses TRBV5-1 and TRBJ2-2; TRBD2 aligns across 8 bases. The junction had 2 bases not matched to a gene; V was cut back by 2 bases and J by 5 bases. The CDR3 loop spans 14 amino acids. The V gene's germline CDR1 is SGHRS and CDR2 YFSETQ. Here the CDR3 DNA reads TGCGCCAGCAGCTTAATAGCGGGGACCGGGGAGCTGTTTTTT. Amino acids: CASSLIAGTGELFF.

As for this clonotype: A much larger clone differs by one base, so this may be a read error. This rearrangement joins TRBV6-5 to TRBJ1-1, with TRBD1 matching over 8 bases. The CDR3 contains 15 residues. Germline values: CDR1 MNHEY, CDR2 SVGAGI. For the CDR3, the DNA is TGTGCCCGCAGTTACCTGGTGACAGGGGCAACTGAAGCTTTCTTT. Amino acids: CARSYLVTGATEAFF.

This clonotype was counted a few times. V is TRBV27 and J is TRBJ2-7, with D possibly TRBD1 on 6 matching bases. Germline loops: CDR1 MNHEY, CDR2 SMNVEV (reference sequence). The CDR3 loop spans 15 amino acids. Trimming stripped 6 bases from V and 0 bases from J, with 15 bases between. The CDR3 DNA sequence: TGTGCCAGCAGGCCCTCGGGGACAAGCTCCTACGAGCAGTACTTC. Protein: CASRPSGTSSYEQYF.

The chain joins TRBV7-6 to TRBJ2-2, with TRBD1 identical over 7 bases. V lost 5 bases and J lost 3; bases outside the gene matches: 6. The CDR3 sequence is 15 residues long. Germline CDR1 reads SGHVS; CDR2 reads FNYEAQ. The CDR3 nucleotides are TGTGCCAGCAGCCCCCGGACAGGCCACACCGGGGAGCTGTTTTTT. This gives the protein CASSPRTGHTGELFF. Full variable domain (remainder filled in from reference TRBV7-6 and TRBJ2-2): GAGVSQSPRYKVTKRGQDVALRCDPISGHVSLYWYRQALGQGPEFLTYFNYEAQQDKSGLPNDRFSAERPEGSISTLTIQRTEQRDSAMYRCASSPRTGHTGELFFGEGSRLTVL.

The V and J genes are TRBV2 and TRBJ2-2, with D perhaps matching TRBD2 (5 bases). CDR1 and CDR2 from the germline V gene are SNHLY and FYNNEI. Trimming left V 7 bases short and J 1 base short, with 10 bases between. The CDR3 has 14 residues. This chain's CDR3 is CASKGLLNTGELFF. The CDR3 DNA reads TGTGCCAGCAAAGGACTCCTGAACACCGGGGAGCTGTTTTTT.

The rearrangement links TRBV11-3 to TRBJ2-5; TRBD2 agrees at 9 bases. With 5 bases clipped from V and 4 bases from J, the junction kept 2 bases outside the gene matches. Germline CDR1 is SGHNT and CDR2 is YENEEA. The CDR3 sequence is 13 residues long. The CDR3 bases are TGTGCCAGCAGCCGAGCGGGGGGAGAGACCCAGTACTTC. As protein: CASSRAGGETQYF.

A note on this clonotype: A much larger clone is a single base away; this may be a read error. The chain recombines TRBV7-9 with TRBJ2-1; possibly TRBD1 for D (6 bases). Germline CDR1 SEHNR, CDR2 FQNEAQ (reference sequence). There are 13 residues in the CDR3. Here the CDR3 reads CVSSGRQGYEQFF. The CDR3 DNA reads TGTGTCAGCAGCGGACGGCAGGGGTATGAGCAGTTCTTC.

The CDR3 protein is CASSSRLGHPDQGSYEQYF. In DNA, the CDR3 is TGCGCCAGCAGCTCGCGACTGGGACACCCTGATCAGGGCTCCTACGAGCAGTACTTC. The V call is TRBV5-1, the J call TRBJ2-7; D may be TRBD1 (6 bases). There are 19 residues in the CDR3. V lost 3 bases and J 0 bases, leaving 25 bases between the germline ends. CDR1 and CDR2 (germline): SGHRS, YFSETQ.

V usage is TRBV5-5 and J usage is TRBJ2-5; 11 positions match TRBD1. Trimming at V came to 0 bases and at J to 5 bases, leaving 6 bases not matched to a gene. This CDR3 comprises 16 residues. Germline CDR1 reads SGHKS; CDR2 reads YYEKEE (reference sequence). The CDR3 DNA sequence: TGTGCCAGCAGCTTGGCCGGGACAGGGGGGTTGGAGACCCAGTACTTC. This codes for CASSLAGTGGLETQYF.

V is TRBV3-1 and J is TRBJ2-2; D perhaps matches TRBD1 (5 bases). Germline V gene sequence: CDR1 LGHDT, CDR2 YNNKEL (reference sequence). Trimming left V 0 bases short and J 0 bases short, with 8 bases between. The CDR3 is 16 residues long. CDR3: CASSQDWTPNTGELFF. As DNA, the CDR3 is TGTGCCAGCAGCCAAGATTGGACACCGAACACCGGGGAGCTGTTTTTT.

In its sample, this clonotype was seen many times. This chain links TRBV5-6 with TRBJ1-6; the match to TRBD1 covers 7 bases. The ends lost 3 bases at V and 6 bases at J; junction bases unmatched: 6. Germline V lookup: CDR1 SGHDT, CDR2 YYEEEE. The CDR3 loop spans 15 amino acids. CDR3 sequence (DNA): TGTGCCAGCAGCTCGACAGGGTCGCGTAATTCACCCCTCCACTTT. Protein sequence: CASSSTGSRNSPLHF.

This chain uses TRBV25-1 with TRBJ2-1; 7 nucleotides agree with TRBD2. The germline V gene encodes CDR1 MGHDK and CDR2 SYGVNS. This CDR3 spans 19 amino acids. J was trimmed by 5 bases and V by 0 bases; bases with no gene match: 16. The CDR3 protein is CASSEYSRLGAGTHNEQFF. The CDR3 coding sequence is TGTGCCAGCAGTGAATATAGCCGCCTGGGAGCGGGGACCCACAATGAGCAGTTCTTC.

In its sample, this clonotype was seen a few times. The chain uses TRBV4-1 and TRBJ2-2, with D perhaps matching TRBD2 (5 bases). The V gene lost 4 bases and the J gene lost 6 bases, with 15 bases spanning the gap. The CDR3 runs to 15 residues. In germline, CDR1 is MGHRA, CDR2 YSYEKL. The CDR3 DNA reads TGCGCCAGCAGCCGAGGGCCGCTTGATGCCGGGGAGCTGTTTTTT. Amino acids: CASSRGPLDAGELFF.